One and the same sample provided the 13 T cell receptor beta chains below, sequenced in a study of blood T cell repertoires in COVID-19 (TCRdb year 2020). Library generation was performed with the immunoSEQ multiplex PCR assay. This is the immuneACCESS table as TCRdb keeps it, with only in-frame sequences that have V and J called. A part of the clones is gone; compared with another copy, unresolved V genes explain less than half, and the rest is unexplained. For this sample the table gives some 200,000 clones, of which nearly 90% were detected only once. The ten largest clones capture about 12% of the sample. Sequencing used peripheral blood. These receptors were obtained from a woman younger than 30 who had recovered from COVID-19.

The chain couples TRBV4-3 to TRBJ2-2; 8 bases agree with TRBD1. The germline gives CDR1 LGHNA, CDR2 YSLEER. V gave up 0 bases and J gave up 4 bases; unmatched junction bases: 7. The CDR3 is made up of 17 amino acids. Here the CDR3 reads CASSQDPAGGTTGELFF. Written as DNA, the CDR3 is TGCGCCAGCAGCCAAGATCCGGCAGGGGGCACCACCGGGGAGCTGTTTTTT.

This clone was seen only once. The J gene is TRBJ2-1, the V gene TRBV30; D is undetermined. Germline V gene sequence: CDR1 GTSNPN, CDR2 SVGIG (reference sequence). V dropped 4 bases and J dropped 3 bases, with 10 bases sitting between them. The CDR3 runs to 13 residues. CDR3 residues: CAWTPYFYNEQFF. In DNA form, the CDR3 reads TGTGCCTGGACCCCGTATTTCTACAATGAGCAGTTCTTC.

The rearrangement links TRBV6-2 or TRBV6-3 to TRBJ2-5; 7 bases align to TRBD2. This CDR3 spans 13 amino acids. The V gene's germline CDR1 is MNHEY and CDR2 SVGEGT. With V trimmed by 6 bases and J by 6 bases, 7 bases remained unmatched. The CDR3 DNA reads TGTGCCAGCAGCCTCAGCGGGGAGAAGACCCAGTACTTC. Translating gives CASSLSGEKTQYF.

The chain is built from TRBV5-4 and TRBJ2-1, with 7 bases matching TRBD2. The length of the CDR3 is 16 residues. Trimming removed 4 bases from V and 0 bases from J; junction bases left unmatched: 7. CDR1 SGHNT and CDR2 YYREEE come from the germline V gene (reference sequence). The CDR3 is CASSGGSSGSYNEQFF. In DNA, the CDR3 is TGTGCCAGCAGCGGAGGGTCTAGCGGCTCCTACAATGAGCAGTTCTTC.

The chain links TRBV4-3 to TRBJ1-1, with no clear D. Trimming pared 0 bases from V and 6 bases from J, leaving 14 bases between. Germline CDR1 is LGHNA and CDR2 is YSLEER. The CDR3 loop spans 15 amino acids. CDR3 loop: CASSQDFENFAEAFF. The DNA for the CDR3 is TGCGCCAGCAGCCAAGATTTTGAGAATTTTGCTGAAGCTTTCTTT.

This clone was counted a single time. The chain links TRBV6-2 or TRBV6-3 to TRBJ2-7, with no clear D. This CDR3 is built from 14 residues. V was trimmed by 5 bases and J by 4 bases, leaving 15 bases between them. Per germline, CDR1 MNHEY and CDR2 SVGEGT. The CDR3 DNA reads TGTGCCAGCAGTAACCCAACTCCGCGGTACGAGCAGTACTTC. It specifies CASSNPTPRYEQYF.

This clone is a singleton in its sample. The chain has TRBV6-5 and TRBJ2-2, with D tentatively TRBD2 (5 bases). This CDR3 spans 15 amino acids. Germline loops: CDR1 MNHEY, CDR2 SVGAGI. V was cut by 2 bases and J by 4 bases, with 11 bases left in between. CDR3 nucleotide sequence: TGTGCCAGCAGTTACGCGATGACTACCACCGGGGAGCTGTTTTTT. Translated: CASSYAMTTTGELFF.

The V and J genes are TRBV13 and TRBJ2-7, with 7 positions matching TRBD2. Germline assignment: CDR1 PRHDT and CDR2 FYEKMQ (reference sequence). This CDR3 is 14 amino acids long. V was clipped by 2 bases and J by 2 bases; unmatched bases: 3. The DNA of the CDR3 is TGTGCCAGCAGCTTATCTAGCGGAACCTACGAGCAGTACTTC. Protein sequence: CASSLSSGTYEQYF.

V is TRBV7-6 and J is TRBJ2-7; maybe TRBD2 (5 bases). Trimming removed 4 bases from V and 1 base from J, with 14 bases in between. CDR1 SGHVS and CDR2 FNYEAQ come from the germline V gene. The length of the CDR3 is 15 residues. CDR3 nucleotides: TGTGCCAGCAGCTCACAAAGCGGCTTATCCTACGAGCAGTACTTC. This translates into CASSSQSGLSYEQYF. The variable domain in full, with the rest retrieved from reference TRBV7-6 and TRBJ2-7, is GAGVSQSPRYKVTKRGQDVALRCDPISGHVSLYWYRQALGQGPEFLTYFNYEAQQDKSGLPNDRFSAERPEGSISTLTIQRTEQRDSAMYRCASSSQSGLSYEQYFGPGTRLTVT.

The chain employs TRBV5-5 and TRBJ1-2; TRBD1 is a possible D gene (5 bases). The CDR3 totals 13 residues. CDR1 is SGHKS and CDR2 is YYEKEE in the germline V gene (reference sequence). Trimming shortened V by 6 bases and J by 5 bases, and 14 bases separated the two germline ends. This CDR3 is CASNPQGLYGYTF. The CDR3, as DNA: TGTGCCAGCAACCCGCAGGGTTTGTATGGCTACACCTTC.

The chain recombines TRBV6-5 with TRBJ1-2; perhaps TRBD1 as D (5 bases). V gave up 8 bases and J gave up 6 bases, with 19 bases separating them. The CDR3 totals 14 residues. CDR1 is MNHEY, CDR2 SVGAGI, per germline. CDR3 bases: TGTGCCAGCTCAGGACACCAGACGGGGGATGGCTACACCTTC. Its translation: CASSGHQTGDGYTF.

The table lists this clone with a few counts. The V and J genes are TRBV19 and TRBJ2-7, with 16 bases lining up with TRBD2. Germline trimming cut 3 bases from V and 1 base from J; bases unmatched to any gene: 3. There are 17 residues in the CDR3. The V gene's germline CDR1 is LNHDA and CDR2 SQIVND (reference sequence). The CDR3 sequence is CASSISGLAGGSYEQYF. The CDR3 bases are TGTGCCAGTAGTATTTCGGGACTAGCGGGAGGGTCCTACGAGCAGTACTTC. Full variable domain (remainder filled in from reference TRBV19 and TRBJ2-7): DGGITQSPKYLFRKEGQNVTLSCEQNLNHDAMYWYRQDPGQGLRLIYYSQIVNDFQKGDIAEGYSVSREKKESFPLTVTSAQKNPTAFYLCASSISGLAGGSYEQYFGPGTRLTVT.

V usage is TRBV2 and J usage is TRBJ1-3; 7 positions agree with TRBD1. J lost 2 bases, V lost 9 bases, and 4 bases had no gene match. Germline loops: CDR1 SNHLY, CDR2 FYNNEI. CDR3 size: 13 residues. As DNA, the CDR3 is TGTGCCAGGACAGGGACTGCTGGAAACACCATATATTTT. As protein: CARTGTAGNTIYF.